This T cell receptor (beta chain) was found in a study of T cell repertoires in cytomegalovirus infection. About the study: Peptides in the study included HLA-C-restricted and HLA-B-restricted CMV epitopes. TCR beta signatures that were public indicated CMV infection and matching HLA type. Whole-study findings and limits: HLA-C-restricted TCR beta clonotypes specific for CMV led the ex vivo response.

After removal of 3 bases from V and 6 bases from J, the junction contained 10 bases not matched to a gene. In germline, CDR1 is LGHNA, CDR2 YSLEER. The CDR3 contains 15 residues. This clonotype was seen ten or more times. The antigen remains unidentified. TCRdb used MiXCR to reprocess the reads, holding one entry per CDR3 protein. This repertoire shows about 120,000 distinct CDR3 sequences, under 35% found once; its top ten account for less than 45%. This TCR came from a human donor in good health (CMV status not recorded). Some clones in this sample may be carry-over from other donors' samples. The starting material was CD8+ T cells from cultured PBMCs, obtained from culture after CMV antigen stimulation. The chain carries TRBV4-3 and TRBJ1-1, with 7 positions matching TRBD1. CDR3 protein: CASSHVQGTRAEAFF. The DNA for the CDR3 is TGCGCCAGCAGCCACGTACAGGGGACGCGGGCTGAAGCTTTCTTT.